This entry features one T cell receptor beta chain sequence. Its antigen is not known. TCRdb analysed the reads with MiXCR anew, one entry per CDR3 protein. This table holds hundreds of thousands of distinct CDR3 sequences, roughly a third found once. CDR3 size: 15 residues. Trimming shortened V by 4 bases and J by 5 bases, and 17 bases separated the two germline ends. CDR1 SNHLY and CDR2 FYNNEI come from the germline V gene. The sample originates from a study of T cell repertoires in cytomegalovirus infection. Overall study: The study used recently identified HLA-C-restricted and well-studied HLA-B-restricted CMV epitopes. Public TCR beta signature analysis indicated the presence of both CMV infection and matching HLA type. General observations from the study: Ex vivo, HLA-C-restricted CMV-specific TCR beta clonotypes prevailed over the rest of the response.

The source of this sequence is a human donor in good health (CMV status not recorded). Some clones in this sample may be carry-over from other donors' samples. The chain joins TRBV2 to TRBJ1-1, with D tentatively TRBD1 (5 bases). This material consisted of cultured PBMCs, taken from culture after CMV antigen stimulation. DNA for the CDR3: TGTGCCAGCAGTGGGGCAGGGAGTGCGAGGACTGAAGCTTTCTTT. Translation: CASSGAGSARTEAFF.